Below, 22 T cell receptor beta chains from the same sample are listed, as sequenced in a study of shared clonotypes between healthy human individuals. As defined, naive CD8 cells were CD45RO-negative and positively selected for CCR7, with terminally differentiated effector memory CD45RA+ cells excluded. TCRdb keeps only in-frame clones here, not all; method: immunoSEQ multiplex PCR. The sample holds around 1.9 million clones, about 93% seen once. Sample: naive CD8+ T cells from PBMCs. These receptor sequences come from a man between 18 and 29 years old in good health. Some clones in this sample may be carry-over from other donors' samples.

This clone was picked up one time. This chain links TRBV4-1 with TRBJ1-1; D gene unclear. Trimming shortened V by 4 bases and J by 3 bases, and 6 bases separated the two germline ends. The length of the CDR3 is 12 residues. Germline assignment: CDR1 MGHRA and CDR2 YSYEKL. The CDR3 sequence: CASSRADTEAFF. The CDR3 region has the DNA TGCGCCAGCAGCCGGGCAGACACTGAAGCTTTCTTT.

CDR3 DNA: TGCGCCAGCAGCCAAGGGACTACCCTAGCCAAAAACATTCAGTACTTC. Protein sequence: CASSQGTTLAKNIQYF. This chain uses TRBV4-3 with TRBJ2-4; D might be TRBD2 (6 bases). Per the germline V gene, CDR1 is LGHNA and CDR2 is YSLEER. Trimming removed 1 base at V and 0 bases at J, with 10 bases between. The CDR3 consists of 16 residues.

A note on this clone: Other nucleotide sequences from this sample produce the same CDR3. The V call is TRBV19, the J call TRBJ2-7, with 10 bases that match TRBD2. The germline V gene encodes CDR1 LNHDA and CDR2 SQIVND (reference sequence). The junction had 2 bases not matched to a gene; V was cut back by 3 bases and J by 0 bases. The CDR3 loop spans 15 amino acids. As DNA, the CDR3 is TGTGCCAGTAGTATCCGGACTAGCGGCTCCTACGAGCAGTACTTC. This gives the protein CASSIRTSGSYEQYF.

This clone was picked up one time. V is TRBV7-8 and J is TRBJ2-7; D is possibly TRBD2 (6 bases). CDR1 SGHVS and CDR2 FQNEAQ come from the germline V gene. The CDR3 runs to 17 residues. Trimming took 0 bases from V and 2 from J, leaving 17 bases between them. CDR3 in amino acids: CASSLAWIGGNPYEQYF. CDR3 DNA: TGTGCCAGCAGCTTAGCGTGGATAGGAGGGAATCCCTACGAGCAGTACTTC.

This chain joins TRBV7-7 and TRBJ2-1; D is undetermined. Germline V gene lookup returns CDR1 SSHAT and CDR2 FNYEAQ (reference sequence). This CDR3 is 15 amino acids long. V lost 5 bases to trimming and J lost 0 bases, with 11 bases between them. This CDR3 reads CASSPHHSSYNEQFF. The CDR3 DNA reads TGTGCCAGCAGCCCTCACCATAGCTCCTACAATGAGCAGTTCTTC.

The chain recombines TRBV6-5 with TRBJ1-2; 10 nucleotides line up with TRBD1. CDR3 length: 15 residues. The V segment lost 2 bases and the J segment 5 bases; nucleotides outside the gene matches: 5. The germline CDR1 and CDR2 sequences are MNHEY and SVGAGI. The CDR3 loop reads CASSYMTGGWYGYTF. In DNA, the CDR3 is TGTGCCAGCAGTTACATGACAGGGGGCTGGTATGGCTACACCTTC.

This chain joins TRBV19 and TRBJ2-7; the D is unclear. The V end was cut by 5 bases, the J end by 4 bases, with 12 bases between. Germline CDR1 and CDR2: LNHDA and SQIVND (reference sequence). The CDR3 covers 13 residues. The DNA for the CDR3 is TGTGCCAGTAGTCCCCGGGCCACATACGAGCAGTACTTC. Protein: CASSPRATYEQYF. Full variable domain (outside the CDR3, taken from reference TRBV19 and TRBJ2-7): DGGITQSPKYLFRKEGQNVTLSCEQNLNHDAMYWYRQDPGQGLRLIYYSQIVNDFQKGDIAEGYSVSREKKESFPLTVTSAQKNPTAFYLCASSPRATYEQYFGPGTRLTVT.

The chain couples TRBV7-8 to TRBJ1-2; no clear D. The CDR3 is 16 residues long. The V and J ends lost 5 bases and 0 bases respectively, with 16 bases between them. In germline, CDR1 is SGHVS, CDR2 FQNEAQ. The CDR3 DNA is TGTGCCAGCAGCGATACAAACGCAGCCGCTAACTATGGCTACACCTTC. Protein sequence: CASSDTNAAANYGYTF.

The chain uses TRBV6-1 and TRBJ2-3; possible D gene TRBD2, 6 bases. This CDR3 region has 18 residues. Per germline, CDR1 MNHNS and CDR2 SASEGT. V lost 4 bases and J 4 bases, leaving 24 bases between the germline ends. The CDR3 DNA follows: TGTGCCAGCAGTGGAAGGTGGAGGGGCGGCCGGGGAGCAGATACGCAGTATTTT. It is translated as CASSGRWRGGRGADTQYF.

This chain uses TRBV28 with TRBJ1-1; D not resolved. There are 13 residues in the CDR3. Trimming pared 1 base from V and 4 bases from J, leaving 7 bases between. Germline-derived CDR1 and CDR2 are MDHEN and SYDVKM. CDR3 residues: CASSLYPSTEAFF. CDR3 DNA: TGTGCCAGCAGTTTATATCCCAGCACTGAAGCTTTCTTT.

This chain connects TRBV5-1 to TRBJ1-1, with D possibly TRBD1 on 5 matching bases. Germline CDR1 and CDR2: SGHRS and YFSETQ. V gave up 4 bases and J gave up 5 bases, with 18 bases separating them. This CDR3 is built from 15 residues. The CDR3 DNA sequence: TGCGCCAGCAGCCCCTCGCGGGGCGGACCGACTGAAGCTTTCTTT. Translation: CASSPSRGGPTEAFF. The complete variable domain, with remaining parts taken from reference TRBV5-1 and TRBJ1-1, reads KAGVTQTPRYLIKTRGQQVTLSCSPISGHRSVSWYQQTPGQGLQFLFEYFSETQRNKGNFPGRFSGRQFSNSRSEMNVSTLELGDSALYLCASSPSRGGPTEAFFGQGTRLTVV.

The rearrangement uses TRBV13 and TRBJ2-7; weak D call: TRBD2 (6 bases). V shed 5 bases and J shed 7 bases, with 12 bases lying between them. This CDR3 comprises 12 residues. Germline CDR1 is PRHDT and CDR2 is FYEKMQ (reference sequence). DNA for the CDR3: TGTGCCAGCAGCCCGTTTGGGGGGGAGCAGTACTTC. It encodes CASSPFGGEQYF.

J is TRBJ2-7 and V is TRBV28, with 13 bases that match TRBD2. Trimming removed 8 bases from V and 5 bases from J; junction bases left unmatched: 6. From germline, CDR1 is MDHEN and CDR2 SYDVKM. CDR3 size: 14 residues. CDR3 DNA sequence: TGTGCCAGCGTTTTGGGACTAGCGGGAAACGAGCAGTACTTC. It encodes CASVLGLAGNEQYF.

The chain uses TRBV7-2 and TRBJ2-7; TRBD1 matches at 7 bases. Germline CDR1 and CDR2: SGHTA and FQGNSA. Trimming took 3 bases from V and 3 from J; bases not matched to a gene: 5. The CDR3 has 14 residues. CDR3 residues: CASSFRDSHYEQYF. The CDR3 coding sequence is TGTGCCAGCAGCTTCAGGGACAGCCACTACGAGCAGTACTTC.

The V and J genes are TRBV19 and TRBJ2-7; unclear D gene. Germline V gene lookup returns CDR1 LNHDA and CDR2 SQIVND (reference sequence). V lost 1 base to trimming and J lost 4 bases, with 8 bases between them. There are 13 residues in the CDR3. In DNA form, the CDR3 reads TGTGCCAGTAGTATAGTGGTGGGATACGAGCAGTACTTC. It yields the protein CASSIVVGYEQYF.

The chain is built from TRBV7-3 and TRBJ2-3, with TRBD1 matching 9 bases. Germline V lookup: CDR1 SGHTA, CDR2 FQGTGA. The CDR3 extends over 15 amino acids. Losses at the gene ends were 5 bases for V and 5 bases for J; bases not matched to a gene: 8. CDR3 bases: TGTGCCAGCAGCACGACAGGGGGAAGAAAAGATACGCAGTATTTT. It translates to CASSTTGGRKDTQYF.

The genes are TRBV29-1 and TRBJ2-1; tentative D call: TRBD1 (5 bases). The CDR3 runs to 12 residues. The germline CDR1 and CDR2 sequences are SQVTM and ANQGSEA. Trimming removed 7 bases from V and 6 bases from J, with 13 bases in between. The CDR3 reads CSAQDRGNEQFF. The CDR3 coding sequence is TGCAGCGCACAGGACCGAGGCAATGAGCAGTTCTTC.

A single count supports this clone. This sample also contains other DNA sequences that code for the same CDR3. The rearrangement uses TRBV7-8 and TRBJ2-7, with D perhaps matching TRBD1 (6 bases). This CDR3 comprises 13 residues. Trimming pared 1 base from V and 2 bases from J, leaving 6 bases between. CDR1 is SGHVS and CDR2 is FQNEAQ in the germline V gene. The CDR3 DNA reads TGTGCCAGCAGCTTAGACAGGGCCTACGAGCAGTACTTC. Translation: CASSLDRAYEQYF.

On this clone itself: The sample holds other DNA sequences that translate to the same CDR3. V gene TRBV29-1 combines with J gene TRBJ2-1, with D uncertain. Deletions cut 3 bases from V and 14 bases from J, with 5 bases between. Looked up from germline, CDR1 is SQVTM and CDR2 is ANQGSEA. This CDR3 is 8 amino acids long. CDR3 sequence (DNA): TGCAGCGTTGAGGGTGAGTTCTTC. It translates to CSVEGEFF.

J is TRBJ2-7 and V is TRBV10-3, with a possible D match to TRBD2 (6 bases). V gave up 6 bases and J gave up 3 bases, with 12 bases separating them. Germline lookup yields CDR1 ENHRY and CDR2 SYGVKD. CDR3 length: 13 residues. CDR3 loop: CAISRENYYEQYF. In nucleotides, the CDR3 is TGTGCCATCAGCCGGGAGAACTACTACGAGCAGTACTTC.

The chain employs TRBV4-1 and TRBJ2-5; weak D call: TRBD1 (5 bases). V lost 6 bases and J lost 2, with 10 bases in between. The germline gives CDR1 MGHRA, CDR2 YSYEKL. The CDR3 totals 13 residues. In nucleotides, the CDR3 is TGCGCCAGCAGGGACAAATTACAAGAGACCCAGTACTTC. The encoded protein is CASRDKLQETQYF.

This clone was found once. The gene calls are TRBV5-1 and TRBJ2-5; 8 bases are shared with TRBD2. The V and J ends lost 0 bases and 5 bases, in that order; junction bases with no gene match: 6. Germline V gene lookup returns CDR1 SGHRS and CDR2 YFSETQ. The CDR3 loop spans 15 amino acids. CDR3 protein: CASSLGEASGETQYF. The CDR3 nucleotides are TGCGCCAGCAGCTTGGGGGAGGCTAGCGGGGAGACCCAGTACTTC.